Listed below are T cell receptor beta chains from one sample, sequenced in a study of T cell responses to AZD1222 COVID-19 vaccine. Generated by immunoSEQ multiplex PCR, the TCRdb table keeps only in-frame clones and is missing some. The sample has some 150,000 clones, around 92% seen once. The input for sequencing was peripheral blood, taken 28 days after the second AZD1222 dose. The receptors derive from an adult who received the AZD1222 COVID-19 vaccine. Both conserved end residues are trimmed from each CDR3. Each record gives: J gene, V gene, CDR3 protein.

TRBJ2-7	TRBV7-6	ASSLGPQQEQY
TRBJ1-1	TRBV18	ASSPNGPGIAEAF
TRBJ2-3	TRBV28	ASSFQDRGFVDTQY
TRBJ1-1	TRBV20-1	SARPGTEAF
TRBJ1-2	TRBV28	ASSSPGVEGVRGYT
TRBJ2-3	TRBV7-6	ASSFRGGGPDTQY
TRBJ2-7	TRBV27	ASSLRGGEQY
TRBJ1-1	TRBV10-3	AISENRDYSTEAF
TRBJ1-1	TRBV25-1	ASRENTEAF
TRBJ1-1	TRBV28	ATEASGQFAEAF
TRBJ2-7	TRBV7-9	ASTSGTGSYEQY
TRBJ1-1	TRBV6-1	ASSGWWSGGRDTEAF
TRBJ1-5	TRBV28	ASSLFGQGRQPQH
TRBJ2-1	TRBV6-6	ASSQLRTSGRAREQF
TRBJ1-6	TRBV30	AWSTGTENSPLH
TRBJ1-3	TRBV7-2	ASSLDYISGNTIY
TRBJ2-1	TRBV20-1	SASLSNEQF
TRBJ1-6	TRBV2	ASSPERQRGTPLH
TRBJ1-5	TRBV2	ASSEAPRFNQPQH
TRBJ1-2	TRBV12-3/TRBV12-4	ASSLYGYGYT
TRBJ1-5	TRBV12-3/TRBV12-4	ASSWDINQPQH
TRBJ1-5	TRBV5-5	ASSSHPTGNQPQH